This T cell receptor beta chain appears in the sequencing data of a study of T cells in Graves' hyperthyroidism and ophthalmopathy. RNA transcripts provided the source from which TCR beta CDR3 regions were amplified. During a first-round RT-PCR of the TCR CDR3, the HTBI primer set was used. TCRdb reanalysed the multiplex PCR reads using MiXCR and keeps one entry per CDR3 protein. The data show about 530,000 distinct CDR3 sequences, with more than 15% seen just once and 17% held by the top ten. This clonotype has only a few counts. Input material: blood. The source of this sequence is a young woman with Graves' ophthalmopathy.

CDR3 nucleotide sequence: TGCGCCAGCAGCCAAGCCATTGGACCATTCTCTGGGGCCTACGAGCAGTACTTC. Translating gives CASSQAIGPFSGAYEQYF. J is TRBJ2-7 and V is TRBV4-3, with D hard to call. This CDR3 comprises 18 residues. Germline assignment: CDR1 LGHNA and CDR2 YSLEER. The V and J ends lost 1 base and 2 bases respectively, with 21 bases between them.